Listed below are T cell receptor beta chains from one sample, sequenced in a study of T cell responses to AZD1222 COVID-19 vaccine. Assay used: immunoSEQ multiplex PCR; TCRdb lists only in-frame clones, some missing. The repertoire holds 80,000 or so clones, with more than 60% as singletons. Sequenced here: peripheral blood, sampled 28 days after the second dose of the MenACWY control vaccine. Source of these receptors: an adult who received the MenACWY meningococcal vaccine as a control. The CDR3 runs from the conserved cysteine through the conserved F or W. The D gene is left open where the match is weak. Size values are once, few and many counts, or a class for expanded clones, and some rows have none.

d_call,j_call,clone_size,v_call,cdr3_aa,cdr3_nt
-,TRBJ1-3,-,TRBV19,CASSPGQPGNTIYF,TGTGCCAGTAGTCCCGGACAGCCTGGAAACACCATATATTTT
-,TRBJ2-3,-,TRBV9,CASSVGIGEGTDTQYF,TGTGCCAGCAGCGTAGGGATCGGGGAGGGCACAGATACGCAGTATTTT
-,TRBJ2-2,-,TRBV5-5,CASTQIVRSGELFF,TGTGCCAGCACCCAAATTGTAAGGTCCGGGGAGCTGTTTTTT
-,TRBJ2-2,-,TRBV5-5,CASSLAVPSTGELFF,TGTGCCAGCAGCTTGGCAGTCCCTTCGACCGGGGAGCTGTTTTTT
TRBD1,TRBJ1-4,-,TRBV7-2,CASSLAAGGNEKLFF,TGTGCCAGCAGCTTAGCGGCAGGGGGTAATGAAAAACTGTTTTTT
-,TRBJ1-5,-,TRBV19,CASSVEGVHEQPQHF,TGTGCCAGTAGTGTCGAAGGGGTCCATGAGCAGCCCCAGCATTTT
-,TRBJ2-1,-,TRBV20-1,CSRLSYNEQFF,TGCAGCAGGCTGTCCTACAATGAGCAGTTCTTC
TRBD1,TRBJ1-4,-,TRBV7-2,CASSSGTGLEKLFF,TGTGCCAGCAGCTCCGGGACAGGGCTAGAAAAACTGTTTTTT
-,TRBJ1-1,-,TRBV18,CASSPVGGAVTEAFF,TGTGCCAGCTCACCAGTGGGGGGCGCAGTCACTGAAGCTTTCTTT
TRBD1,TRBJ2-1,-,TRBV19,CASSTGTGIDNEQFF,TGTGCCAGTAGTACCGGGACAGGGATCGACAATGAGCAGTTCTTC
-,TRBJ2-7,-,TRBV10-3,CATGDGYEQYF,TGTGCCACCGGGGACGGGTACGAGCAGTACTTC
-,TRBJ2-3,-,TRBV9,CASSVLGTDTQYF,TGTGCCAGCAGCGTATTAGGGACAGATACGCAGTATTTT
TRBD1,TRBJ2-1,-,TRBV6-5,CASSRRQGAGNEQFF,TGTGCCAGCAGTCGTCGACAGGGGGCAGGGAATGAGCAGTTCTTC
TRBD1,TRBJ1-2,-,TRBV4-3,CASSQRDSHNYGYTF,TGCGCCAGCAGTCAGAGGGACAGCCATAACTATGGCTACACCTTC
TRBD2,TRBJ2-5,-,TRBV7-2,CASSRRTSGGAETQYF,TGTGCCAGCAGCCGTCGGACTAGCGGGGGGGCAGAGACCCAGTACTTC
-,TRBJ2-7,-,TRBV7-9,CASSLLGGDSRSYEQYF,TGTGCCAGCAGCCTTCTTGGTGGGGATAGTAGGTCCTACGAGCAGTACTTC
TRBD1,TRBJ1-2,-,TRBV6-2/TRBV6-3,CASSPGQGINYGYTF,TGTGCCAGCAGTCCGGGACAGGGGATCAACTATGGCTACACCTTC
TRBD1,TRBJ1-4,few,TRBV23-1,CASSPPGQGKRTNEKLFF,TGCGCCAGCAGTCCTCCGGGACAGGGTAAACGAACTAATGAAAAACTGTTTTTT
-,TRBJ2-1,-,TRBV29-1,CSVPRLQSSYNEQFF,TGCAGCGTTCCCAGGCTGCAGAGCTCCTACAATGAGCAGTTCTTC
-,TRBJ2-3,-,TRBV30,CAWSVTDTQYF,TGTGCCTGGAGTGTAACAGATACGCAGTATTTT
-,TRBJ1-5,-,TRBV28,CASGRIASNQPQHF,TGTGCCAGCGGTCGGATAGCAAGCAATCAGCCCCAGCATTTT
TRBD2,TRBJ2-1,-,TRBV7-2,CASSLAGGRTYNEQFF,TGTGCCAGCAGCCTAGCGGGAGGGCGGACCTACAATGAGCAGTTCTTC
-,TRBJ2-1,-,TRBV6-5,CASSGGIQVYNEQFF,TGTGCCAGCAGCGGCGGGATCCAGGTATACAATGAGCAGTTCTTC
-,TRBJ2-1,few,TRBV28,CASSFPSMPNEQFF,TGTGCCAGCAGTTTCCCTTCCATGCCCAATGAGCAGTTCTTC
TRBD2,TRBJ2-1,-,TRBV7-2,CASSLNLAGPRNEQFF,TGTGCCAGCAGCTTAAATCTAGCGGGGCCGCGGAATGAGCAGTTCTTC
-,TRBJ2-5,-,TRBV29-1,CSVVRGQETQYF,TGCAGCGTTGTAAGGGGTCAAGAGACCCAGTACTTC
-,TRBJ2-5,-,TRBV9,CASSVRVGETQYF,TGTGCCAGCAGCGTCAGGGTAGGAGAGACCCAGTACTTC
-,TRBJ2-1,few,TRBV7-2,CASSDGWGAGNEQFF,TGTGCCAGCAGCGACGGGTGGGGGGCTGGAAATGAGCAGTTCTTC
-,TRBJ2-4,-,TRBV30,CAWSVAADLAKNIQYF,TGTGCCTGGAGTGTGGCAGCCGATTTAGCCAAAAACATTCAGTACTTC
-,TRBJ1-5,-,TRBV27,CASSPLLSNQPQHF,TGTGCCAGCAGTCCTCTACTCTCGAATCAGCCCCAGCATTTT
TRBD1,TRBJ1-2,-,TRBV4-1,CASSQLSGGEYGYTF,TGCGCCAGCAGCCAACTCTCAGGGGGCGAATATGGCTACACCTTC
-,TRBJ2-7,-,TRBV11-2,CASSLLWDTYEQYF,TGTGCCAGCAGCTTACTATGGGACACCTACGAGCAGTACTTC
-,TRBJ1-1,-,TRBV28,CASSVGRRTEAFF,TGTGCCAGCAGTGTAGGACGTCGCACTGAAGCTTTCTTT
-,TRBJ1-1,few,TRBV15,CATSRDFANTEAFF,TGTGCCACCAGCAGAGATTTTGCGAACACTGAAGCTTTCTTT
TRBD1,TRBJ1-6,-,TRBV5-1,CASSLGQGDNSPLHF,TGCGCCAGCAGCTTGGGACAGGGGGATAATTCACCCCTCCACTTT
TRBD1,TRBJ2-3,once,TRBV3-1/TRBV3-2,CASSLPGTGADTQYF,TGTGCCAGCAGCCTCCCAGGGACAGGGGCCGATACGCAGTATTTT
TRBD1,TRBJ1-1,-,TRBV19,CASRQGLNTEAFF,TGTGCCAGCCGACAGGGGTTGAACACTGAAGCTTTCTTT
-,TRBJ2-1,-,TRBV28,CASSPPAIYNEQFF,TGTGCCAGCAGTCCCCCAGCGATCTACAATGAGCAGTTCTTC
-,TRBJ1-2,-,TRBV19,CASREDKPNYGYTF,TGTGCCAGTAGGGAAGATAAGCCCAACTATGGCTACACCTTC
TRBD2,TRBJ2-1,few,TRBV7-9,CASSLDTGGYLDNEQFF,TGTGCCAGCAGCTTAGATACGGGAGGGTATTTGGACAATGAGCAGTTCTTC
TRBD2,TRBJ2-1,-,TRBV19,CASSSREEPRPNEQFF,TGTGCCAGTAGTTCCCGGGAGGAGCCCAGGCCGAATGAGCAGTTCTTC
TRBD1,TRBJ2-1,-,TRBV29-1,CSVVRDRGYNEQFF,TGCAGCGTTGTTCGGGACAGGGGCTACAATGAGCAGTTCTTC
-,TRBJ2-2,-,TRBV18,CASSPVFHNTGELFF,TGTGCCAGCTCACCGGTCTTCCACAACACCGGGGAGCTGTTTTTT
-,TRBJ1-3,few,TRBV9,CASSEGLYSGNTIYF,TGTGCCAGCAGCGAGGGACTGTACTCTGGAAACACCATATATTTT
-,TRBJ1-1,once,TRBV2,CASAEGGRVLGAFF,TGTGCCAGCGCGGAGGGAGGTAGGGTATTGGGAGCTTTCTTT
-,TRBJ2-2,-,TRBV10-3,CAISNANTGELFF,TGTGCCATCTCTAACGCGAACACCGGGGAGCTGTTTTTT
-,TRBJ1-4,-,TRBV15,CATSRETGPRFF,TGTGCCACCAGCAGAGAAACAGGGCCCCGGTTTTTT
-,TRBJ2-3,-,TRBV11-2,CASSLSQGDTQYF,TGTGCCAGCAGCTTAAGTCAGGGAGATACGCAGTATTTT